The 29 T cell receptor beta chains below all came from one sample that was sequenced in a study of T cell responses to AZD1222 COVID-19 vaccine. TCRdb keeps only in-frame clones here, not all; method: immunoSEQ multiplex PCR. The sample records roughly 100,000 clones, 90% being singletons. This specimen was peripheral blood, taken 28 days after the second AZD1222 dose. These receptor sequences come from an adult who received the AZD1222 COVID-19 vaccine.

The gene calls are TRBV27 and TRBJ1-6; a weak D match, TRBD1 (6 bases). With 5 bases removed from V and 0 bases from J, the gap between germline ends came to 11 bases. Germline-derived CDR1 and CDR2 are MNHEY and SMNVEV (reference sequence). The CDR3 length is 16 residues. CDR3 residues: CASSVTRGSYNSPLHF. Written as DNA, the CDR3 is TGTGCCAGCAGTGTGACCAGGGGCTCCTATAATTCACCCCTCCACTTT.

The chain combines TRBV5-1 with TRBJ1-4; 7 nucleotides align to TRBD1. CDR3 length: 16 residues. V lost 3 bases to trimming and J lost 0 bases; unmatched junction nucleotides: 5. From germline, CDR1 is SGHRS and CDR2 YFSETQ. CDR3 bases: TGCGCCAGCAGCTACGGGGGACAGTCAACTAATGAAAAACTGTTTTTT. This gives the protein CASSYGGQSTNEKLFF.

This sequence joins TRBV3-1 (or the pseudogene TRBV3-2) and TRBJ2-4; 9 bases agree with TRBD2. Losses at the gene ends were 0 bases for V and 7 bases for J; bases not matched to a gene: 4. The CDR3 length is 15 residues. Per the germline V gene, CDR1 is LGHDT and CDR2 is YNNKEL (reference sequence). CDR3 sequence (DNA): TGTGCCAGCAGCCAAGATGCTAGCGGGACCAACATTCAGTACTTC. This sequence encodes CASSQDASGTNIQYF.

This rearrangement joins TRBV2 to TRBJ1-1; 9 bases agree with TRBD1. The CDR3 consists of 14 residues. Trimming at V came to 5 bases and at J to 1 base, leaving 2 bases not matched to a gene. Germline values: CDR1 SNHLY, CDR2 FYNNEI. The CDR3 DNA follows: TGTGCCAGCAGTCGACAGGGGGGGAACACTGAAGCTTTCTTT. Translated: CASSRQGGNTEAFF.

The V gene is TRBV7-6, the J gene TRBJ2-7; D gene ambiguous. CDR1 and CDR2 (germline): SGHVS, FNYEAQ. The CDR3 runs 14 residues. Trimming shortened V by 1 base and J by 7 bases, and 14 bases separated the two germline ends. CDR3 sequence (DNA): TGTGCCAGCAGCTTAGAAAAGGGATTCGGGGAGCAGTACTTC. Its protein product is CASSLEKGFGEQYF. Combining the CDR3 with reference TRBV7-6 and TRBJ2-7 gives the whole variable domain GAGVSQSPRYKVTKRGQDVALRCDPISGHVSLYWYRQALGQGPEFLTYFNYEAQQDKSGLPNDRFSAERPEGSISTLTIQRTEQRDSAMYRCASSLEKGFGEQYFGPGTRLTVT.

The chain is built from TRBV5-4 and TRBJ1-2; 8 nucleotides line up with TRBD1. CDR1 and CDR2 (germline): SGHNT, YYREEE (reference sequence). This CDR3 has 15 amino acids. V lost 3 bases, J lost 5 bases, and 9 bases stayed unmatched. CDR3 region: CASSSSQGADYGYTF. The CDR3 DNA reads as TGTGCCAGCAGCTCCTCCCAGGGGGCTGATTATGGCTACACCTTC.

This clone was found once. This chain joins TRBV15 and TRBJ1-2, with 7 bases aligning to TRBD1. CDR1 and CDR2 (germline): LNHNV, YYDKDF (reference sequence). V was pared by 2 bases and J by 5 bases, with 8 bases of the junction left unmatched. The CDR3 consists of 15 residues. CDR3 coding DNA: TGTGCCACCAGCAGAACCGGGACAGCCCTATATGGCTACACCTTC. It specifies CATSRTGTALYGYTF.

V and J are TRBV19 and TRBJ1-2; the match to TRBD1 covers 10 bases. There are 11 residues in the CDR3. V trimming: 8 bases; J trimming: 8 bases; junction bases outside the gene matches: 2. Germline assignment: CDR1 LNHDA and CDR2 SQIVND (reference sequence). This CDR3 reads CASGQGVGYTF. The CDR3 DNA sequence: TGTGCCAGTGGACAGGGGGTCGGCTACACCTTC.

A word on this clone: This CDR3 is also generated by other DNA sequences in the sample. The chain combines TRBV11-2 with TRBJ1-5; D is unclear. CDR1 is SGHAT, CDR2 FQNNGV, per germline. The V gene lost 5 bases and the J gene lost 2 bases, with 10 bases spanning the gap. This CDR3 region has 14 residues. The CDR3 sequence is CASSLGRGNQPQHF. The CDR3 DNA reads TGTGCCAGCAGCCTAGGCCGGGGCAATCAGCCCCAGCATTTT.

The genes are TRBV9 and TRBJ1-5; TRBD1 is a possible D gene (5 bases). The CDR3 is made up of 14 amino acids. Germline loops: CDR1 SGDLS, CDR2 YYNGEE. With 7 bases removed from V and 1 base from J, the gap between germline ends came to 12 bases. CDR3 bases: TGTGCCAGCGGAGGAGGGGTAAGCAATCAGCCCCAGCATTTT. This encodes CASGGGVSNQPQHF. The full variable domain, in which reference TRBV9 and TRBJ1-5 provide the parts outside the CDR3, is DSGVTQTPKHLITATGQRVTLRCSPRSGDLSVYWYQQSLDQGLQFLIQYYNGEERAKGNILERFSAQQFPDLHSELNLSSLELGDSALYFCASGGGVSNQPQHFGDGTRLSIL.

This clone occurred once. The rearrangement joins TRBV5-1 to TRBJ2-2, with a possible D match to TRBD2 (6 bases). CDR3 length: 16 amino acids. The V end was cut by 0 bases, the J end by 1 base, with 10 bases between. The germline CDR1 and CDR2 sequences are SGHRS and YFSETQ. CDR3 loop: CASSLVAGMNTGELFF. CDR3 sequence (DNA): TGCGCCAGCAGCTTGGTGGCGGGGATGAACACCGGGGAGCTGTTTTTT.

This rearrangement joins TRBV12-3 or TRBV12-4 to TRBJ2-7; no definite D call. The germline V and J ends were trimmed by 1 base and 3 bases, with 7 bases remaining between them. CDR3 size: 13 residues. The CDR3, as DNA: TGTGCCAGCAGTTTAGGGCAGAACTACGAGCAGTACTTC. Translation: CASSLGQNYEQYF.

This chain links TRBV5-8 with TRBJ1-4; no clear D. V lost 5 bases and J lost 0, with 14 bases in between. The germline V gene encodes CDR1 SGHTS and CDR2 YDEGEE. The CDR3 runs 16 residues. The CDR3 region is CASRRGSRATNEKLFF. For the CDR3, the DNA is TGTGCCAGCAGGCGAGGGTCCCGGGCAACTAATGAAAAACTGTTTTTT. Full variable domain (missing parts from reference TRBV5-8 and TRBJ1-4): EAGVTQSPTHLIKTRGQQATLRCSPISGHTSVYWYQQALGLGLQFLLWYDEGEERNRGNFPPRFSGRQFPNYSSELNVNALELEDSALYLCASRRGSRATNEKLFFGSGTQLSVL.

The chain uses TRBV14 and TRBJ1-1; D unresolved. CDR1 and CDR2 (germline): SGHDN, FVKESK. Trimming removed 1 base from V and 2 bases from J, with 11 bases in between. The CDR3 spans 15 residues. The CDR3 coding sequence is TGTGCCAGCAGCCAAGTCCAGGAATACAACACTGAAGCTTTCTTT. It encodes CASSQVQEYNTEAFF.

J is TRBJ2-5 and V is TRBV13; a weak D match, TRBD2 (7 bases). Germline V gene data show CDR1 as PRHDT and CDR2 as FYEKMQ (reference sequence). Trimming removed 5 bases at V and 3 bases at J, with 16 bases between. CDR3 length equals 15 residues. CDR3 residues: CASSTGGPAKETQYF. The CDR3 DNA is TGTGCCAGCAGCACCGGGGGGCCGGCGAAAGAGACCCAGTACTTC.

V and J are TRBV7-9 and TRBJ1-5; 7 bases align to TRBD1. CDR1 SEHNR and CDR2 FQNEAQ come from the germline V gene (reference sequence). CDR3 size: 17 residues. The ends lost 1 base at V and 4 bases at J; junction bases unmatched: 10. CDR3 residues: CASSLDGTAKGNQPQHF. The CDR3 nucleotides read TGTGCCAGCAGCTTAGACGGGACAGCGAAAGGGAATCAGCCCCAGCATTTT. Using reference TRBV7-9 and TRBJ1-5 for the parts outside the CDR3, the full variable domain is DTGVSQNPRHKITKRGQNVTFRCDPISEHNRLYWYRQTLGQGPEFLTYFQNEAQLEKSRLLSDRFSAERPKGSFSTLEIQRTEQGDSAMYLCASSLDGTAKGNQPQHFGDGTRLSIL.

The rearrangement uses TRBV7-9 and TRBJ2-5; 8 bases align to TRBD1. Germline CDR1 reads SEHNR; CDR2 reads FQNEAQ (reference sequence). V gave up 2 bases and J gave up 4 bases; unmatched junction bases: 3. The CDR3 has 14 residues. The CDR3 DNA is TGTGCCAGCAGCTTACTTGGGACAGGAGAGACCCAGTACTTC. Residues: CASSLLGTGETQYF. The whole variable domain, remainder taken from reference TRBV7-9 and TRBJ2-5, is DTGVSQNPRHKITKRGQNVTFRCDPISEHNRLYWYRQTLGQGPEFLTYFQNEAQLEKSRLLSDRFSAERPKGSFSTLEIQRTEQGDSAMYLCASSLLGTGETQYFGPGTRLLVL.

The chain uses TRBV19 and TRBJ2-7; TRBD2 matches at 8 bases. Germline assignment: CDR1 LNHDA and CDR2 SQIVND (reference sequence). This CDR3 has 21 residues. J was trimmed by 0 bases and V by 3 bases; bases with no gene match: 22. The CDR3 DNA follows: TGTGCCAGTAGTATGCCAGGCTGGCTAGCGGGCGGTATCAGTGGCTCCTACGAGCAGTACTTC. This translates into CASSMPGWLAGGISGSYEQYF. Drawing the rest from reference TRBV19 and TRBJ2-7, the complete variable domain is DGGITQSPKYLFRKEGQNVTLSCEQNLNHDAMYWYRQDPGQGLRLIYYSQIVNDFQKGDIAEGYSVSREKKESFPLTVTSAQKNPTAFYLCASSMPGWLAGGISGSYEQYFGPGTRLTVT.

The rearrangement links TRBV5-1 to TRBJ2-2; the match to TRBD1 covers 10 bases. Germline V CDR1 and CDR2: SGHRS, YFSETQ. CDR3 length equals 14 residues. Germline trimming cut 7 bases from V and 3 bases from J; bases unmatched to any gene: 3. The CDR3 nucleotides are TGCGCCAGCTTGGACAGGGGGGACACCGGGGAGCTGTTTTTT. This codes for CASLDRGDTGELFF.

The rearrangement uses TRBV7-9 and TRBJ2-2; a possible D gene is TRBD2 (6 bases). Trimming stripped 3 bases from V and 6 bases from J, with 14 bases between. This CDR3 region has 15 residues. Germline lookup yields CDR1 SEHNR and CDR2 FQNEAQ (reference sequence). The CDR3 reads CASSFHGGISGELFF. The CDR3 DNA sequence: TGTGCCAGCAGCTTCCACGGGGGAATATCCGGGGAGCTGTTTTTT.

The chain recombines TRBV30 with TRBJ2-7; D is perhaps TRBD2 (7 bases). The V end was cut by 3 bases, the J end by 7 bases, with 16 bases between. Per germline, CDR1 GTSNPN and CDR2 SVGIG (reference sequence). The length of the CDR3 is 13 residues. CDR3 DNA sequence: TGTGCCTGGAGGTTGAGGGGGGGCAGGGAGCAGTACTTC. It is translated as CAWRLRGGREQYF. Full variable domain (missing parts from reference TRBV30 and TRBJ2-7): SQTIHQWPATLVQPVGSPLSLECTVEGTSNPNLYWYRQAAGRGLQLLFYSVGIGQISSEVPQNLSASRPQDRQFILSSKKLLLSDSGFYLCAWRLRGGREQYFGPGTRLTVT.

The chain links TRBV7-5 to TRBJ1-5. TRBV7-5 is designated a pseudogene. This CDR3 contains 18 residues. CDR3 DNA sequence: TGTGTCAGAAGAATTGGATATTGGACTAGCATCGTTAGGCAGCCCCAGCATTTT. Protein sequence: CVRRIGYWTSIVRQPQHF.

This rearrangement joins TRBV5-4 to TRBJ2-7; 7 bases fit TRBD1. This CDR3 has 14 residues. Germline V gene sequence: CDR1 SGHNT, CDR2 YYREEE (reference sequence). Unmatched junction bases numbered 4, after V lost 4 bases and J lost 0 bases. The CDR3, as DNA: TGTGCCAGCAGCCTGGGACAGCGCTCCTACGAGCAGTACTTC. Its protein is CASSLGQRSYEQYF.

The chain couples TRBV2 to TRBJ1-1; no clear D. This CDR3 comprises 12 residues. Germline V gene lookup returns CDR1 SNHLY and CDR2 FYNNEI. V lost 3 bases and J 7 bases, leaving 9 bases between the germline ends. CDR3: CASSDRSSEAFF. CDR3 DNA sequence: TGTGCCAGCAGTGATCGGAGCAGTGAAGCTTTCTTT.

V gene TRBV19 combines with J gene TRBJ2-4; weak D call: TRBD1 (5 bases). The CDR3 covers 13 residues. Germline values: CDR1 LNHDA, CDR2 SQIVND (reference sequence). The V gene lost 3 bases and the J gene lost 9 bases, with 12 bases spanning the gap. CDR3 nucleotides: TGTGCCAGTAGTATGTCAGGGTCAAGCATTCAGTACTTC. Translated, it gives CASSMSGSSIQYF.

This chain links TRBV7-2 with TRBJ2-1, with D tentatively TRBD2 (6 bases). The CDR3 covers 17 residues. Deletions cut 5 bases from V and 10 bases from J, with 27 bases between. Germline CDR1 reads SGHTA; CDR2 reads FQGNSA. This CDR3 is CASSHSSVGGRRYEQFF. The DNA for the CDR3 is TGTGCCAGCAGCCACTCTTCGGTGGGAGGAAGGAGGTACGAGCAGTTCTTC. Full variable domain (missing parts from reference TRBV7-2 and TRBJ2-1): GAGVSQSPSNKVTEKGKDVELRCDPISGHTALYWYRQSLGQGLEFLIYFQGNSAPDKSGLPSDRFSAERTGGSVSTLTIQRTQQEDSAVYLCASSHSSVGGRRYEQFFGPGTRLTVL.

This chain connects TRBV3-1 (or the pseudogene TRBV3-2) to TRBJ2-7; possible D gene TRBD1, 5 bases. The V end was cut by 4 bases, the J end by 4 bases, with 11 bases between. The CDR3 is 13 residues long. Germline loops: CDR1 LGHDT, CDR2 YNNKEL (reference sequence). CDR3 DNA: TGTGCCAGCAGCCGGGCAGGGCTTTACGAGCAGTACTTC. Amino acid sequence: CASSRAGLYEQYF.

The rearrangement uses TRBV19 and TRBJ1-5; D may be TRBD1 (6 bases). CDR1 and CDR2 from the germline V gene are LNHDA and SQIVND (reference sequence). With 1 base removed from V and 4 bases from J, the gap between germline ends came to 14 bases. The CDR3 is 16 residues long. The CDR3 region has the DNA TGTGCCAGTAGTATAGGCTCGGGGGCAGGGAATCAGCCCCAGCATTTT. The encoded protein is CASSIGSGAGNQPQHF.

The rearrangement joins TRBV4-1 to TRBJ2-1; D may be TRBD1 or TRBD2 (5 bases each). CDR1 is MGHRA and CDR2 is YSYEKL in the germline V gene. This CDR3 comprises 16 residues. The V and J ends lost 4 bases and 0 bases respectively, with 13 bases between them. The CDR3 coding sequence is TGCGCCAGCAGCCCCTCGGGACGGACCTCCTACAATGAGCAGTTCTTC. The encoded protein is CASSPSGRTSYNEQFF.